A single sample gave rise to the 3 T cell receptor beta chains below, sequenced in a study of blood T cell repertoires in COVID-19. The repertoire was sequenced with immunoSEQ multiplex PCR; TCRdb's copy has only in-frame clones and lacks some. The table has under 450,000 clones, roughly 86% seen once. Source material: PBMCs or T cells enriched from blood (not recorded which). These receptors came from a man aged 25-45 years who had recovered from COVID-19.

This clone showed up just a few times. CDR3 in amino acids: CASSYSEAGGSPLHF. The CDR3 DNA sequence: TGTGCCAGCAGTTACTCGGAGGCAGGGGGTTCACCCCTCCACTTT. This sequence joins TRBV6-5 and TRBJ1-6; TRBD1 aligns across 7 bases. The CDR3 is made up of 15 amino acids. Trimming took 0 bases from V and 9 from J; bases not matched to a gene: 5. The V gene's germline CDR1 is MNHEY and CDR2 SVGAGI.

The V call is TRBV6-4, the J call TRBJ2-3, with TRBD2 matching over 10 bases. Losses at the gene ends were 6 bases for V and 4 bases for J; bases not matched to a gene: 10. The CDR3 spans 16 residues. From germline, CDR1 is MRHNA and CDR2 SNTAGT. This CDR3 is CASSQLGSGGSDTQYF. CDR3 nucleotide sequence: TGTGCCAGCAGCCAACTGGGTAGCGGGGGGTCAGATACGCAGTATTTT.

This rearrangement joins TRBV11-2 to TRBJ2-7; the D is unclear. This CDR3 contains 13 residues. Germline-derived CDR1 and CDR2 are SGHAT and FQNNGV. V lost 1 base and J lost 2, with 6 bases in between. The CDR3 reads CASSLATTYEQYF. CDR3 DNA sequence: TGTGCCAGCAGCTTAGCCACAACCTACGAGCAGTACTTC.